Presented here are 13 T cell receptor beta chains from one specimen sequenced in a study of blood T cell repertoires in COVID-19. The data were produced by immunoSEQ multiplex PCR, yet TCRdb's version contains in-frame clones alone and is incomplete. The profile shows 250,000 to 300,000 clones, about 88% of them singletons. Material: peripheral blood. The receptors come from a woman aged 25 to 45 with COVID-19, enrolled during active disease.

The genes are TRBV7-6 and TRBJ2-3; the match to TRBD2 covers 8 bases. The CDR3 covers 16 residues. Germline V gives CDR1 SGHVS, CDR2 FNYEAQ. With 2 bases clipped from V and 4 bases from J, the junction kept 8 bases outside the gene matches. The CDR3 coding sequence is TGTGCCAGCAGCTTAACGAAGCGGGAGAGGGCAGATACGCAGTATTTT. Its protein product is CASSLTKRERADTQYF.

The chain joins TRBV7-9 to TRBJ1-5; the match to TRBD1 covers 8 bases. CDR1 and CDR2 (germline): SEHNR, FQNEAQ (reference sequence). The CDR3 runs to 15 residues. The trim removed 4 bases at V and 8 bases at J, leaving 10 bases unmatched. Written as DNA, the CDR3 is TGTGCCAGCAGCTCAACGAGGGACAGGAGTGAGCCCCAGCATTTT. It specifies CASSSTRDRSEPQHF.

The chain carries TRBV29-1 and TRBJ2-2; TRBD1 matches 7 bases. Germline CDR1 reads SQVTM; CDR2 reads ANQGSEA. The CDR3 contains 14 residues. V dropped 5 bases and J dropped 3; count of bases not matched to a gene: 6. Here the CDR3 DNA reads TGCAGCGTTACCCGGGACAGCTACACCGGGGAGCTGTTTTTT. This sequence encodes CSVTRDSYTGELFF.

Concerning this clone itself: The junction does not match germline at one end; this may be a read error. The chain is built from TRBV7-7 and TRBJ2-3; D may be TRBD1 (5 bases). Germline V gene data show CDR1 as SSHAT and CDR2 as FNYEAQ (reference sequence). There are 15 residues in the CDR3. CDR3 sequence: CASSTSGLGTDTQYF. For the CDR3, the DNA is TGTGCTAGCAGCACCTCAGGGTTAGGCACAGATACGCAGTATTTT.

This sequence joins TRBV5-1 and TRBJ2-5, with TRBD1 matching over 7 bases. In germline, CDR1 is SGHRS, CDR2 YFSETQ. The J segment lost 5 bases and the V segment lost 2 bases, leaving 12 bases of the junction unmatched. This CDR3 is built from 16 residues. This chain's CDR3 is CASSFGTASRGETQYF. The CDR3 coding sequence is TGCGCCAGCAGCTTTGGGACAGCCTCAAGAGGGGAGACCCAGTACTTC. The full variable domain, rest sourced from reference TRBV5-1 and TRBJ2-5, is KAGVTQTPRYLIKTRGQQVTLSCSPISGHRSVSWYQQTPGQGLQFLFEYFSETQRNKGNFPGRFSGRQFSNSRSEMNVSTLELGDSALYLCASSFGTASRGETQYFGPGTRLLVL.

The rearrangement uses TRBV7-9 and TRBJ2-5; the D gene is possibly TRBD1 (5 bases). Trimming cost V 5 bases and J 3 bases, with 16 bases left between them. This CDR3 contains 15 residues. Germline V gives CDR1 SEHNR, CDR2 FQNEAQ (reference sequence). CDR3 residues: CASSLTQTAEETQYF. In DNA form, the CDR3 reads TGTGCCAGCAGCCTCACCCAGACAGCCGAAGAGACCCAGTACTTC.

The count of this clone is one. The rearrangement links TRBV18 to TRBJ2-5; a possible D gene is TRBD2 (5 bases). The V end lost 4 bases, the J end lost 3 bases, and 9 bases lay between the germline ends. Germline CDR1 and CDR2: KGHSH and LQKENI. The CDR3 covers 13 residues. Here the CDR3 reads CASSHGLKETQYF. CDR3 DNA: TGTGCCAGCTCACACGGACTTAAAGAGACCCAGTACTTC.

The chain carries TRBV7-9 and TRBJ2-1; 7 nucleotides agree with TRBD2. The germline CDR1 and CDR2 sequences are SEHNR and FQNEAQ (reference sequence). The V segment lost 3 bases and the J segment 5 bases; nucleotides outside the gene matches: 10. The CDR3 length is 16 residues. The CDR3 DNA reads TGTGCCAGCAGCTTTCGACGAGCGGGATCAAACAATGAGCAGTTCTTC. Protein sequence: CASSFRRAGSNNEQFF.

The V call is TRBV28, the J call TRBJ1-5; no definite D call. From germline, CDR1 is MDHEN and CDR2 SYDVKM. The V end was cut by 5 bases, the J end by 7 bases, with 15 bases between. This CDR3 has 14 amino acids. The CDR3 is CASSPRLTGQPQHF. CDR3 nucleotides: TGTGCCAGCAGTCCCCGTTTGACGGGACAGCCCCAGCATTTT.

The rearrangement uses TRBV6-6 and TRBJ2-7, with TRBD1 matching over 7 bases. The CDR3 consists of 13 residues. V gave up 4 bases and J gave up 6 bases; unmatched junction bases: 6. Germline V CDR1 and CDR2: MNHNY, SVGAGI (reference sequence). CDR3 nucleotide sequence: TGTGCCAGCAGTTCGTCAGGGGGTACCGAGCAGTACTTC. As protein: CASSSSGGTEQYF.

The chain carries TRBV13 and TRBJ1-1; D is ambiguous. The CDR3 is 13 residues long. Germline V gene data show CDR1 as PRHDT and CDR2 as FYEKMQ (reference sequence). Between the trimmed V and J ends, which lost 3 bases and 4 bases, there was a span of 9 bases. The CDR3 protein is CASSFPGLTEAFF. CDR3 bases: TGTGCCAGCAGCTTTCCAGGCCTCACTGAAGCTTTCTTT.

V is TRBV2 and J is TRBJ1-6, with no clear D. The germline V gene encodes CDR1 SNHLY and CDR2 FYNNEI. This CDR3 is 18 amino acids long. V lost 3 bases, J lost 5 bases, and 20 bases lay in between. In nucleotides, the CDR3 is TGTGCCAGCAGTGAGGGTCTGTCCCCTGAGGCTCATAATTCACCCCTCCACTTT. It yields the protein CASSEGLSPEAHNSPLHF.

The CDR3 region is CATSDPRGSEDEKLFF. CDR3 DNA sequence: TGTGCCACCAGTGATCCCCGGGGGTCGGAGGATGAAAAACTGTTTTTT. This chain connects TRBV24-1 to TRBJ1-4, with a possible D match to TRBD1 (5 bases). This CDR3 has 16 residues. From germline, CDR1 is KGHDR and CDR2 SFDVKD. The V and J ends lost 3 bases and 6 bases respectively, with 16 bases between them.